The T cell receptor (beta chain) under discussion was sequenced for a study of T cell changes during pregnancy in multiple sclerosis. Clones were read by immunoSEQ multiplex PCR, and TCRdb kept only the in-frame ones, dropping some. The table has about 77,000 clones, approximately 91% seen once. Trimming took 5 bases from V and 6 from J, leaving 23 bases between them. CDR3 size: 16 residues. Germline V gene sequence: CDR1 SGHNT, CDR2 YENEEA. The chain links TRBV11-3 to TRBJ2-7, with D possibly TRBD2 on 7 matching bases. The source of this sequence is a female donor with multiple sclerosis, enrolled in a pregnancy study. The specimen comprised peripheral blood, sampled before pregnancy. The chain's CDR3 is CASSEGGGGGAREQYF. Written as DNA, the CDR3 is TGTGCCAGCAGCGAAGGAGGGGGGGGCGGAGCGCGCGAGCAGTACTTC.